This T cell receptor beta chain is drawn from a study of blood T cell repertoires in COVID-19. Study overall: T cells, B-cell-depleted T cells, or PBMCs provided the cDNA or gDNA that served as material.

The count of this clone is one. In the original workflow: Amplified reference gene primers provided the basis for estimating nucleated cell counts. The table came from immunoSEQ multiplex PCR; TCRdb's copy has only in-frame clones and leaves some out. V, J and clone size reflect that table, while D and trimming were determined from the DNA. The data show hundreds of thousands of clones, more than 85% seen once. Participant-reported clinical history was the basis for cohort assignment. Symptom resolution, clearance, or two negative PCRs marked the recovered donors of Cohort 3. The CDR3 extends over 15 amino acids. The V and J ends lost 5 bases and 5 bases, in that order; junction bases with no gene match: 8. Germline V gives CDR1 SGHRS, CDR2 YFSETQ.

This chain connects TRBV5-1 to TRBJ2-1; TRBD1 agrees at 9 bases. This clonotype was obtained from a woman in her fifties or sixties who had recovered from COVID-19. Sequencing was done on a sample of PBMCs or T cells enriched from blood (not recorded which). CDR3 amino acids: CASRPTGTGNNEQFF. The CDR3 nucleotides are TGCGCCAGCAGGCCGACCGGGACAGGGAACAATGAGCAGTTCTTC.